This TCR beta chain was retrieved from a study of beta chain features in type 1 diabetes. Looking at the study overall: All samples yielded some 100,000,000 examined sorted cells. Findings of the study overall: Cells with high TCR expression could be over-represented by cDNA sequencing.

The study reverse transcribed the entire isolated RNA, so it sequenced expressed TCRB transcripts. Profiling relied on immunoSEQ multiplex PCR, and the TCRdb table lists in-frame clones only, not all of them. The sample holds around 500,000 clones, around 30% seen once. One heparinised draw, averaging roughly 0.12 L, was taken per donor. This clone showed up just a few times. Antigen unknown. This TCR derives from a man aged 18 to 29 in good health. Sample: naive CD4+ T cells from blood.

CDR3 sequence (DNA): TGTGCCAGCAGCAATTTGCCGTTGTCTCCCGGGGAGCTGTTTTTT. Translation gives CASSNLPLSPGELFF. V usage is TRBV21-1 and J usage is TRBJ2-2. TRBV21-1 is flagged as a pseudogene. The CDR3 contains 15 residues.